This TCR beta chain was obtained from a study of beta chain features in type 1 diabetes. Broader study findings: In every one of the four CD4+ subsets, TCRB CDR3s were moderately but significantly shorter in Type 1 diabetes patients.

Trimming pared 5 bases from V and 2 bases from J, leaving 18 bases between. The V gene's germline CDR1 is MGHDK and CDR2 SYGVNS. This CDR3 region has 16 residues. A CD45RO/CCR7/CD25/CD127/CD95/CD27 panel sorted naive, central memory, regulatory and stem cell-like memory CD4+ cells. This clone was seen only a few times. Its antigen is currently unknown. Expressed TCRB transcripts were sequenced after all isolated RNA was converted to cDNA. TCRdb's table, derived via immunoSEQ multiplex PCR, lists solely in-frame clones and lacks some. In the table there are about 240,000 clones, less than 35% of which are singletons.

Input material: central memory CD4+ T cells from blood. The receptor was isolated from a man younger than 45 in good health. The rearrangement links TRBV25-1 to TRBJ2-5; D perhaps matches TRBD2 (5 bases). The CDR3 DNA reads TGTGCCAGCAGTAGCGGAAAAGGAGAAAAACAAGAGACCCAGTACTTC. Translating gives CASSSGKGEKQETQYF.